This is a list of T cell receptor beta chains from one sample in a study of blood T cell repertoires in COVID-19. Generated by immunoSEQ multiplex PCR, the TCRdb table keeps only in-frame clones and is missing some. This table has approximately 130,000 clones, less than 90% appearing once. The sample comprised PBMCs or T cells enriched from blood (not recorded which). The receptor set was obtained from a man younger than 45 who had recovered from COVID-19. Both conserved end residues are part of each CDR3. D genes are given only for firm matches. Only part of the rows carry a size: once, few, many, or a class if the clone is expanded.

d_call	j_call	clone_size	v_call	cdr3_aa	cdr3_nt
-	TRBJ2-2	once	TRBV11-2	CASSFPKGDTANTGELFF	TGTGCCAGCAGCTTCCCCAAAGGGGACACAGCGAACACCGGGGAGCTGTTTTTT
-	TRBJ2-3	-	TRBV3-1/TRBV3-2	CASSQDMSQYF	TGTGCCAGCAGCCAAGATATGTCGCAGTATTTT
TRBD1	TRBJ1-1	-	TRBV2	CASSRTGGKGDTEAFF	TGTGCCAGCAGCCGGACAGGGGGCAAAGGTGATACTGAAGCTTTCTTT
TRBD2	TRBJ2-1	-	TRBV2	CASLRAGERIEQFF	TGTGCCAGCCTCCGGGCGGGGGAGAGGATTGAGCAGTTCTTC
TRBD2	TRBJ2-5	-	TRBV2	CASSPILASDQETQYF	TGTGCCAGCAGTCCCATACTAGCGTCGGACCAAGAGACCCAGTACTTC
-	TRBJ1-2	-	TRBV5-6	CASDIFAGFGYGYTF	TGTGCCAGCGATATTTTCGCGGGGTTCGGCTATGGCTACACCTTC
TRBD1	TRBJ2-7	-	TRBV5-1	CASSQGQVPYVQYF	TGCGCCAGCAGCCAAGGACAGGTCCCATATGTGCAGTACTTC
-	TRBJ1-5	few	TRBV7-9	CASSLAEGSNQPQHF	TGTGCCAGCAGCTTAGCGGAGGGTAGCAATCAGCCCCAGCATTTT
TRBD1	TRBJ2-5	-	TRBV6-1	CASSEAGVQGALETQYF	TGTGCCAGCAGTGAAGCAGGAGTTCAGGGGGCCCTGGAGACCCAGTACTTC
TRBD1	TRBJ1-1	-	TRBV27	CASSFQDRRDTEAFF	TGTGCCAGCAGTTTCCAGGACAGGAGAGACACTGAAGCTTTCTTT
-	TRBJ1-4	-	TRBV21-1	CASTKRRREDEKLFF	TGTGCCAGCACCAAAAGACGCCGGGAGGATGAAAAACTGTTTTTT
-	TRBJ2-1	-	TRBV27	CASSLNRVGEQFF	TGTGCCAGCAGTTTAAACAGGGTAGGCGAGCAGTTCTTC
-	TRBJ1-4	many	TRBV6-1	CASSEQGSSEKLFF	TGTGCCAGCAGTGAACAGGGTAGTAGTGAAAAACTGTTTTTT
-	TRBJ2-3	-	TRBV24-1	CATSDQGWTQYF	TGTGCCACCAGTGACCAGGGGTGGACGCAGTATTTT
TRBD1	TRBJ2-3	-	TRBV5-6	CASSVTYRGTGSTDTQYF	TGTGCCAGCAGCGTGACCTACCGAGGGACAGGGAGCACAGATACGCAGTATTTT
TRBD1	TRBJ2-5	-	TRBV5-1	CASSYTGQQETQYF	TGCGCCAGCAGCTACACGGGACAGCAAGAGACCCAGTACTTC
TRBD1	TRBJ1-6	once	TRBV5-4	CASSWGGDRVGTSPLHF	TGTGCCAGCAGCTGGGGAGGGGACAGGGTAGGAACTTCACCCCTCCACTTT
TRBD1	TRBJ1-1	-	TRBV2	CASSPDRGRAEAFF	TGTGCCAGCAGCCCTGACAGGGGCCGGGCTGAAGCTTTCTTT
TRBD1	TRBJ2-7	-	TRBV5-6	CASSSGGWPQYF	TGTGCCAGCAGCTCAGGGGGTTGGCCGCAGTACTTC
TRBD2	TRBJ2-1	-	TRBV5-6	CASSPWAGTRGYNEQFF	TGTGCCAGCAGCCCTTGGGCTGGGACTAGGGGATACAATGAGCAGTTCTTC
TRBD2	TRBJ2-1	once	TRBV18	CASSPLGSGVENEQFF	TGTGCCAGCTCACCACTCGGTAGCGGGGTAGAAAATGAGCAGTTCTTC
-	TRBJ1-2	-	TRBV21-1	CASSQINRCGYTF	TGTGCCAGCAGCCAAATCAACAGGTGCGGCTACACCTTC
TRBD1	TRBJ1-4	-	TRBV18	CASSLQGSTNEKLFF	TGTGCCAGCTCGCTACAGGGGTCGACTAATGAAAAACTGTTTTTT
-	TRBJ1-1	-	TRBV19	CASSPSGGPNTEAFF	TGTGCCAGTAGTCCCTCGGGGGGGCCGAACACTGAAGCTTTCTTT
-	TRBJ2-6	-	TRBV12-3/TRBV12-4	CASLGAGANVLTF	TGTGCCAGCCTAGGAGCTGGGGCCAACGTCCTGACTTTC
TRBD1	TRBJ1-1	-	TRBV14	CASSMKTGGEAFF	TGTGCCAGCAGCATGAAGACAGGGGGTGAAGCTTTCTTT
-	TRBJ2-3	-	TRBV10-2	CASSPGRATDTQYF	TGCGCCAGCAGCCCCGGGCGGGCCACAGATACGCAGTATTTT
TRBD1	TRBJ2-2	-	TRBV5-1	CASSLGTGNTGELFF	TGCGCCAGCAGCTTGGGGACAGGGAACACCGGGGAGCTGTTTTTT
-	TRBJ2-2	-	TRBV30	CACSVVQRKNTGELFF	TGTGCCTGTTCGGTGGTGCAGCGGAAAAACACCGGGGAGCTGTTTTTT
-	TRBJ1-5	few	TRBV11-2	CASSRGTIGNQPQHF	TGTGCCAGCAGCCGCGGGACCATCGGCAATCAGCCCCAGCATTTT
TRBD1	TRBJ1-2	-	TRBV5-1	CASSSETGFHGYTF	TGCGCCAGCAGCTCGGAGACAGGGTTCCATGGCTACACCTTC
TRBD1	TRBJ1-3	few	TRBV30	CAWSRDRGAGNTIYF	TGTGCCTGGAGCCGGGACAGGGGGGCTGGAAACACCATATATTTT
TRBD1	TRBJ1-6	-	TRBV15	CATSQQIQGANSPLHF	TGTGCCACCAGCCAACAAATACAGGGGGCGAATTCACCCCTCCACTTT
-	TRBJ2-1	-	TRBV15	CATSAPKGVSSYNEQFF	TGTGCCACCAGCGCGCCCAAGGGAGTGAGCTCCTACAATGAGCAGTTCTTC
TRBD1	TRBJ1-6	few	TRBV5-4	CASTKAGGNSPLHF	TGTGCCAGCACTAAAGCAGGGGGTAATTCACCCCTCCACTTT
TRBD2	TRBJ2-3	-	TRBV5-5	CASSLVGRAFTDTQYF	TGTGCCAGCAGCTTGGTCGGGAGGGCCTTCACAGATACGCAGTATTTT
-	TRBJ2-2	-	TRBV2	CASSARDRGELFF	TGTGCCAGCAGTGCCCGCGACAGGGGGGAGCTGTTTTTT
TRBD2	TRBJ2-3	-	TRBV4-2	CASRSLAGDRTDTQYF	TGTGCCAGCAGGTCACTAGCGGGAGATCGCACAGATACGCAGTATTTT
TRBD1	TRBJ2-5	-	TRBV5-1	CASSSTGGGETQYF	TGCGCCAGCAGCTCGACAGGGGGCGGAGAGACCCAGTACTTC